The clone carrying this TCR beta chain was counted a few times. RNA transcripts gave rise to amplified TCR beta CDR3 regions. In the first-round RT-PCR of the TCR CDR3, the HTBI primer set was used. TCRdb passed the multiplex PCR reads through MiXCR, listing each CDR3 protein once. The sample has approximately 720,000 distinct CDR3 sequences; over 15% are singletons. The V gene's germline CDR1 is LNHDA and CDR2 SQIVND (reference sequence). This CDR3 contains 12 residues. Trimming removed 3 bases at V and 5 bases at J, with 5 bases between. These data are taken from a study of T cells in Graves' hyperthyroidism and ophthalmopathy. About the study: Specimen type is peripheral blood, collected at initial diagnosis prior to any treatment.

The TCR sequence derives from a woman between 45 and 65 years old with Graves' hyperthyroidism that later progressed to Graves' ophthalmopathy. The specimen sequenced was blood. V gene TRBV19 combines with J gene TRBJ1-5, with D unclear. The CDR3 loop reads CASSMSDQPQHF. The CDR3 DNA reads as TGTGCCAGTAGTATGAGTGATCAGCCCCAGCATTTT.